The TCR beta chain under discussion was sequenced for a study of blood T cell repertoires in COVID-19. Methods used by the authors: Reference gene primer amplification yielded estimated nucleated cell counts. Measured with immunoSEQ multiplex PCR; TCRdb has only the in-frame clones, and not every one. From that table come the V and J calls and clone size; the DNA was used to work out D and trimming. The sample includes roughly 250,000 clones, around 80% of them seen just once. This clone showed up just once. From germline, CDR1 is SGHRS and CDR2 YFSETQ. The V gene lost 1 base and the J gene lost 2 bases, with 18 bases spanning the gap. This CDR3 spans 17 amino acids.

Sequencing was done on a sample of peripheral blood. The clonotype was recovered from a woman between 40 and 50 years old with active or convalescent COVID-19. The V call is TRBV5-1, the J call TRBJ1-2; the D gene is possibly TRBD1 (6 bases). CDR3 bases: TGCGCCAGCAGCTTGCTCGCAGGGGCGACGATAAACTATGGCTACACCTTC. As protein: CASSLLAGATINYGYTF.